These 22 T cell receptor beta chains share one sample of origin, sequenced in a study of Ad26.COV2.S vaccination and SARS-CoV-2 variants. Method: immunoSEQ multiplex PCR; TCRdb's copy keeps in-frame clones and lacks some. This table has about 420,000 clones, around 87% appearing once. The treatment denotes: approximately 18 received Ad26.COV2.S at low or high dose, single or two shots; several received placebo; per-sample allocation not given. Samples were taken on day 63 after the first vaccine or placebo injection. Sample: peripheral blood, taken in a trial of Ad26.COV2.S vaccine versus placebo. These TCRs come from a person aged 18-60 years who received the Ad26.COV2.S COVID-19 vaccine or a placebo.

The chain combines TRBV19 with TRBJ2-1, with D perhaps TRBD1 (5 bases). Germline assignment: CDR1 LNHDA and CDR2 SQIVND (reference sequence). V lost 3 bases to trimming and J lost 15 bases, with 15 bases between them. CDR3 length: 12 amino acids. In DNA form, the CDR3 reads TGTGCCAGTAGTATCCCTCCCCAGGGTCCGTTCTTC. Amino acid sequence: CASSIPPQGPFF.

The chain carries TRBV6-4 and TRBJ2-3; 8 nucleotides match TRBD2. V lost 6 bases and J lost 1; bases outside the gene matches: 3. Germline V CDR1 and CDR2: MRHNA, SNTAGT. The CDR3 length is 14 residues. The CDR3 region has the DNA TGTGCCAGCAGGGGGACTAGAGGCACAGATACGCAGTATTTT. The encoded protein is CASRGTRGTDTQYF.

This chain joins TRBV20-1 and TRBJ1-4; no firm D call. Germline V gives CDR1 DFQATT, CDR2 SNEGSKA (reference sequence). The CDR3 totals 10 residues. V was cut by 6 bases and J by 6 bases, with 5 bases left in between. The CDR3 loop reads CSAGYEKLFF. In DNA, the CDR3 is TGCAGTGCGGGTTATGAAAAACTGTTTTTT.

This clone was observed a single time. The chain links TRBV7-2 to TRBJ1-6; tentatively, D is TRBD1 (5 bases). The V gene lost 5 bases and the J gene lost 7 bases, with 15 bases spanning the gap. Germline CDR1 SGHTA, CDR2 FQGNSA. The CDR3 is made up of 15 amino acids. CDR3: CASSPRGGDNSPLHF. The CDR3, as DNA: TGTGCCAGCAGCCCTAGGGGCGGGGACAATTCACCCCTCCACTTT.

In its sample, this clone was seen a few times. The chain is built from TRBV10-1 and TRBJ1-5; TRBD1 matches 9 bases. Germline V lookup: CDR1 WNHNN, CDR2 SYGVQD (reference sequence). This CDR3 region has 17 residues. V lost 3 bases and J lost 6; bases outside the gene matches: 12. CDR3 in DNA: TGCGCCAGCAGTGACCGGGACAGGGCAGGGAGGGGTCAGCCCCAGCATTTT. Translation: CASSDRDRAGRGQPQHF.

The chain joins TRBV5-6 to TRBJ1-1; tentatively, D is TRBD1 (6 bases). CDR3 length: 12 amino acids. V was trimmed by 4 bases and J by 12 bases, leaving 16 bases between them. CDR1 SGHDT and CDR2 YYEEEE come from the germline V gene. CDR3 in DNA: TGTGCCAGCAGCCTGTACACAGGGAGACCTTTCTTT. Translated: CASSLYTGRPFF.

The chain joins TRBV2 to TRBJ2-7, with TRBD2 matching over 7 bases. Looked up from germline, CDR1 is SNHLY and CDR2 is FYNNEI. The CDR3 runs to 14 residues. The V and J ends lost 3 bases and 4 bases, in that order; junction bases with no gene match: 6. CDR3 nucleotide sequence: TGTGCCAGCAGTGAGGTAGCGGGTGTTTACGAGCAGTACTTC. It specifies CASSEVAGVYEQYF.

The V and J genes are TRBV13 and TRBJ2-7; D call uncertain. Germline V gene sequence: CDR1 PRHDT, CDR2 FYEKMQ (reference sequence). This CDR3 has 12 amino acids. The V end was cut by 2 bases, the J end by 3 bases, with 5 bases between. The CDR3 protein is CASSLWGYEQYF. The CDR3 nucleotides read TGTGCCAGCAGCTTATGGGGCTACGAGCAGTACTTC. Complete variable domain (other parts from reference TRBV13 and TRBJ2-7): AAGVIQSPRHLIKEKRETATLKCYPIPRHDTVYWYQQGPGQDPQFLISFYEKMQSDKGSIPDRFSAQQFSDYHSELNMSSLELGDSALYFCASSLWGYEQYFGPGTRLTVT.

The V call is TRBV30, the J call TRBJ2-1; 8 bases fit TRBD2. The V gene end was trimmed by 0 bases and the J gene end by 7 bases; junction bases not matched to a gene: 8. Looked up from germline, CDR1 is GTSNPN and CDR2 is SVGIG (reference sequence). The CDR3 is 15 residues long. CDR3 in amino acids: CAWSVPAGGGNEQFF. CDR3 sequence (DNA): TGTGCCTGGAGTGTACCAGCCGGGGGGGGTAATGAGCAGTTCTTC.

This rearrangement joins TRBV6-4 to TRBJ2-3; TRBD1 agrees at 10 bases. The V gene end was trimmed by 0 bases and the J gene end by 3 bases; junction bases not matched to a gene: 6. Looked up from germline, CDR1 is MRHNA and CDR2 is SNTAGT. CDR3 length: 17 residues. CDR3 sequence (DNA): TGTGCCAGCAGTGACTCGGGCGGGACAGGGGAAACAGATACGCAGTATTTT. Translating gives CASSDSGGTGETDTQYF.

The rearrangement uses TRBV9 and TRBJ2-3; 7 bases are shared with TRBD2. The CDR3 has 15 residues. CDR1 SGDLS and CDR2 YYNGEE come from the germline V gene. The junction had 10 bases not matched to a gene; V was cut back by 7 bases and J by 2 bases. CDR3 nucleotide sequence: TGTGCCAGCGGGAGGGGCTTCGGAGACACAGATACGCAGTATTTT. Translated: CASGRGFGDTDTQYF.

The CDR3 loop is CASSLNLLSSYNSPLHF. CDR3 bases: TGTGCCAGCAGCTTAAATCTGTTAAGCTCCTATAATTCACCCCTCCACTTT. The genes are TRBV13 and TRBJ1-6; D uncertain. The length of the CDR3 is 17 residues. The V and J ends lost 2 bases and 0 bases respectively, with 11 bases between them. Per germline, CDR1 PRHDT and CDR2 FYEKMQ (reference sequence).

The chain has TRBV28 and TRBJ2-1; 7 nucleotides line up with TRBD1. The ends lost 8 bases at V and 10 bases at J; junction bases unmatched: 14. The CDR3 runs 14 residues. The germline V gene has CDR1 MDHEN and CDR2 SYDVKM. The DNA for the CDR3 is TGTGCCAGCCGACAGGGATCCCTCGTAATCGAGCAGTTCTTC. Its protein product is CASRQGSLVIEQFF.

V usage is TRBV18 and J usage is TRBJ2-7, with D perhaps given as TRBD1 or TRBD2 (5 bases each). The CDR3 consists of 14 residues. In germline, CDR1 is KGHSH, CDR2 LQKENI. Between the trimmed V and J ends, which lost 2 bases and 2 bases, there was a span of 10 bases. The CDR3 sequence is CASSPGTATYEQYF. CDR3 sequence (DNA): TGTGCCAGCTCACCAGGGACGGCTACCTACGAGCAGTACTTC.

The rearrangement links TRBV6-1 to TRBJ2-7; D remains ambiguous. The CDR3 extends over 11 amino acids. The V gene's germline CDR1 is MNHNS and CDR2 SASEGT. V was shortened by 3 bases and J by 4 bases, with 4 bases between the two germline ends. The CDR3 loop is CASSDPYEQYF. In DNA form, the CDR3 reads TGTGCCAGCAGTGATCCTTACGAGCAGTACTTC.

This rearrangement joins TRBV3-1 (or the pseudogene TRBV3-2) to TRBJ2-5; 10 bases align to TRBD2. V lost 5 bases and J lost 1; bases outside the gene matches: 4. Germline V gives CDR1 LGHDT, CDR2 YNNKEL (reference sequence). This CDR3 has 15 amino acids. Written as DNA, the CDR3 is TGTGCCAGCAGCAGCGGGGGGGAGCCCCAAGAGACCCAGTACTTC. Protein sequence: CASSSGGEPQETQYF.

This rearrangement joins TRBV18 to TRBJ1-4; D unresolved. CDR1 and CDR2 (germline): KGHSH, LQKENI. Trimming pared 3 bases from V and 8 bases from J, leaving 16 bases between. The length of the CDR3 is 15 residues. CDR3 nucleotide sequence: TGTGCCAGCTCACCTTCAGTAAGGGAGTTGGAAAAACTGTTTTTT. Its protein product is CASSPSVRELEKLFF.

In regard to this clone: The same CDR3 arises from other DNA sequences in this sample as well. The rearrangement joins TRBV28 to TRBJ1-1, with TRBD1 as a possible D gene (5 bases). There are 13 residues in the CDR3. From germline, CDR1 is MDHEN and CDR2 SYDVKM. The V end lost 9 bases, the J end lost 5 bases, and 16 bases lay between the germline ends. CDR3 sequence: CASSLGGGTEAFF. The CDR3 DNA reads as TGTGCCAGTTCGTTGGGGGGAGGTACTGAAGCTTTCTTT.

The CDR3 DNA reads TGTGCCTGGAGCGGGACAGGAAATTCACCCCTCCACTTT. Encoded protein: CAWSGTGNSPLHF. This rearrangement joins TRBV30 to TRBJ1-6, with TRBD1 matching 8 bases. CDR1 GTSNPN and CDR2 SVGIG come from the germline V gene (reference sequence). The CDR3 totals 13 residues. The V gene end was trimmed by 3 bases and the J gene end by 7 bases; junction bases not matched to a gene: 2.

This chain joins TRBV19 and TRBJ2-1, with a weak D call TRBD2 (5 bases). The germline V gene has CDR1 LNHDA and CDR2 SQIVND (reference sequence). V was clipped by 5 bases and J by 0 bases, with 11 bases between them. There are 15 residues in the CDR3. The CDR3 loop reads CASSARRGSYNEQFF. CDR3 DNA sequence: TGTGCCAGTAGTGCGCGACGGGGCTCCTACAATGAGCAGTTCTTC.

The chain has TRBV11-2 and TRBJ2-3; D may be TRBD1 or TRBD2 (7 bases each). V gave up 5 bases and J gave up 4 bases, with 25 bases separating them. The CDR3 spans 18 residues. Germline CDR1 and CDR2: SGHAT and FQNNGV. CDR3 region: CASSPRGGNPTLSDTQYF. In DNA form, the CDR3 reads TGTGCCAGCAGCCCCAGGGGGGGGAACCCTACTCTGTCAGATACGCAGTATTTT.

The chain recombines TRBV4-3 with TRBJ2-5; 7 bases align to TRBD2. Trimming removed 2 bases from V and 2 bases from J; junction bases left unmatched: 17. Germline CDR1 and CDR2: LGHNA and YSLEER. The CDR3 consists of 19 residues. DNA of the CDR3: TGCGCCAGCAGCCAATCAGACGGGGCGGGGGAGCCGCTTCAAGAGACCCAGTACTTC. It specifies CASSQSDGAGEPLQETQYF.